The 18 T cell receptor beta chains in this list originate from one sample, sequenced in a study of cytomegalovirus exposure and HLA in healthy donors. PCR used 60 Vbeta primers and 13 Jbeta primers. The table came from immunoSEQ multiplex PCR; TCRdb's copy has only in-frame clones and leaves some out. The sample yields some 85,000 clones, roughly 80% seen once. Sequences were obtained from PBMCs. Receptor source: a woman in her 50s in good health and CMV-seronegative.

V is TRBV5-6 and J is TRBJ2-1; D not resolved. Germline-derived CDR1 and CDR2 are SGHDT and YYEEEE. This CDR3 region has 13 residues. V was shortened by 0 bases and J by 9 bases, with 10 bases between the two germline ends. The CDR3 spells CASSLAGYGEQFF. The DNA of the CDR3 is TGTGCCAGCAGCTTGGCGGGTTACGGTGAGCAGTTCTTC.

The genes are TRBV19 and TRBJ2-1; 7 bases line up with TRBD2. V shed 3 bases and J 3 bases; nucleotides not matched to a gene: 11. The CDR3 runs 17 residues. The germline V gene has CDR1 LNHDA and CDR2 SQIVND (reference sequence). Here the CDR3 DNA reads TGTGCCAGTAGTATGATGACTAGCCGACTTCTCTACAATGAGCAGTTCTTC. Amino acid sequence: CASSMMTSRLLYNEQFF. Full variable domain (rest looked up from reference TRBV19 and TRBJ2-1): DGGITQSPKYLFRKEGQNVTLSCEQNLNHDAMYWYRQDPGQGLRLIYYSQIVNDFQKGDIAEGYSVSREKKESFPLTVTSAQKNPTAFYLCASSMMTSRLLYNEQFFGPGTRLTVL.

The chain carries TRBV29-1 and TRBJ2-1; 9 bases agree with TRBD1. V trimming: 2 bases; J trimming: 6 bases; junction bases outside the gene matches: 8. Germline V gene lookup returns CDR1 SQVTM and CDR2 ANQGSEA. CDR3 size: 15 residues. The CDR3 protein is CSVESRDRVGNEQFF. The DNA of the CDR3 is TGCAGCGTTGAAAGCCGGGACAGGGTGGGCAATGAGCAGTTCTTC.

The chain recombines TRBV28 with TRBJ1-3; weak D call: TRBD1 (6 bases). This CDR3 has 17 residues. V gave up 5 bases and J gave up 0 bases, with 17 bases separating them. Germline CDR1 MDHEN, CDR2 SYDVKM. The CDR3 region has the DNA TGTGCCAGCAGTCTCCAGGGGTCGACGAACTCTGGAAACACCATATATTTT. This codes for CASSLQGSTNSGNTIYF.

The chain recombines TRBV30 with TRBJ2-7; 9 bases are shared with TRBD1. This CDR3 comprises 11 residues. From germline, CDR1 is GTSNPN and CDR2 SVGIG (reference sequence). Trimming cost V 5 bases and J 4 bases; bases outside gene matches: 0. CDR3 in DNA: TGTGCCTGGGGGACAGGGTACGAGCAGTACGTC. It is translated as CAWGTGYEQYV.

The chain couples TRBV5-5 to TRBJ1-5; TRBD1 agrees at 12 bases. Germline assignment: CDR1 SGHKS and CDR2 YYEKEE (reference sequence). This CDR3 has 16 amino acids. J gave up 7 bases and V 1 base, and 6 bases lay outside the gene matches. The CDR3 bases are TGTGCCAGCAGCTTGAAGGGACAGGGGGCTCGACAGCCCCAGCATTTT. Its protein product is CASSLKGQGARQPQHF.

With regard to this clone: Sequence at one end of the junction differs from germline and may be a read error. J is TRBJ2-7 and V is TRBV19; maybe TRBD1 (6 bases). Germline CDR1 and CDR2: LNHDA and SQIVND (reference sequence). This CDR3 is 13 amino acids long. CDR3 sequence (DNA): TGTGCCAGTAGTCTTGGTGGGGGCTACGGGCAGTACTTC. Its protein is CASSLGGGYGQYF.

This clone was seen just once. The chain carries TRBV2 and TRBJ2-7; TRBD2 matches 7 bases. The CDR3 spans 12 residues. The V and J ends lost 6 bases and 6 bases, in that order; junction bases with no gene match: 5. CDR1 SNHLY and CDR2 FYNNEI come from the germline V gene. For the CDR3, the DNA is TGTGCCAGCAGCCGCGGGACTACCGAGCAGTACTTC. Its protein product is CASSRGTTEQYF.

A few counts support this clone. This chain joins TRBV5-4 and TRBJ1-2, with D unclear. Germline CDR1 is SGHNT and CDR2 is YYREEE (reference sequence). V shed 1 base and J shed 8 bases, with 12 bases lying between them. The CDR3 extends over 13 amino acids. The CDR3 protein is CASSLQFTAGYTF. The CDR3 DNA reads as TGTGCCAGCAGCTTGCAATTCACAGCCGGCTACACCTTC.

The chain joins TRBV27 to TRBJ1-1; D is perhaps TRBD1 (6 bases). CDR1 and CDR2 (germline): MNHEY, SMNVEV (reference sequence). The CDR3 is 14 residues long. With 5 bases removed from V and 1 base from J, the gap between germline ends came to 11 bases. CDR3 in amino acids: CASSRQQGNTEAFF. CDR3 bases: TGTGCCAGCAGTCGCCAACAGGGGAACACTGAAGCTTTCTTT.

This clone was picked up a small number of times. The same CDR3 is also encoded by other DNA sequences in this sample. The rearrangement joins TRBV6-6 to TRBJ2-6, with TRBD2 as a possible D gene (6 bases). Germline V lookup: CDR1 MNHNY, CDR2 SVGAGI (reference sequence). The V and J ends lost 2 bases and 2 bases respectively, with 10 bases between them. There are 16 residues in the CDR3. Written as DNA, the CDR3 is TGTGCCAGCAGTTACAGGAGGGGAACTGGGGCCAACGTCCTGACTTTC. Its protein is CASSYRRGTGANVLTF.

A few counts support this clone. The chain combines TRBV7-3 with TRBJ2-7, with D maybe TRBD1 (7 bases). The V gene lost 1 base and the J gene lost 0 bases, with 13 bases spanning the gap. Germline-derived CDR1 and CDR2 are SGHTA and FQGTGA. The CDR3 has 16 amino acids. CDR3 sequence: CASSLMTGRTSYEQYF. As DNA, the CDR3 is TGTGCCAGCAGCTTAATGACAGGGAGGACCTCCTACGAGCAGTACTTC. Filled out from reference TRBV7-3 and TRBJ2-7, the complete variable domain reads GAGVSQTPSNKVTEKGKYVELRCDPISGHTALYWYRQSLGQGPEFLIYFQGTGAADDSGLPNDRFFAVRPEGSVSTLKIQRTERGDSAVYLCASSLMTGRTSYEQYFGPGTRLTVT.

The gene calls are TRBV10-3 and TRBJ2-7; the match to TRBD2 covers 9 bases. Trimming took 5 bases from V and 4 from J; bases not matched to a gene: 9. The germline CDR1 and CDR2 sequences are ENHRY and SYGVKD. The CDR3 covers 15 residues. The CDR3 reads CAISSPGLAVYEQYF. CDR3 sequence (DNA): TGTGCCATCAGTTCCCCGGGACTAGCAGTATACGAGCAGTACTTC.

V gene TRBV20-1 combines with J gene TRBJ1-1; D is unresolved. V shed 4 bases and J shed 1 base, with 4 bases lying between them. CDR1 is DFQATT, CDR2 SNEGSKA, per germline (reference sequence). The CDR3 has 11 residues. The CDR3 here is CSAKQNTEAFF. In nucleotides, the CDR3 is TGCAGTGCTAAACAGAACACTGAAGCTTTCTTT.

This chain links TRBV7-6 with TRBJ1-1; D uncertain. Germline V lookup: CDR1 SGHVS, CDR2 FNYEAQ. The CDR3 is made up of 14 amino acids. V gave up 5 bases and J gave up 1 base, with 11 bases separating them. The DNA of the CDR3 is TGTGCCAGCAGCCTCTCCTCTACGAACACTGAAGCTTTCTTT. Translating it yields CASSLSSTNTEAFF. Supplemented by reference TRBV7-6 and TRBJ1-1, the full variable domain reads GAGVSQSPRYKVTKRGQDVALRCDPISGHVSLYWYRQALGQGPEFLTYFNYEAQQDKSGLPNDRFSAERPEGSISTLTIQRTEQRDSAMYRCASSLSSTNTEAFFGQGTRLTVV.

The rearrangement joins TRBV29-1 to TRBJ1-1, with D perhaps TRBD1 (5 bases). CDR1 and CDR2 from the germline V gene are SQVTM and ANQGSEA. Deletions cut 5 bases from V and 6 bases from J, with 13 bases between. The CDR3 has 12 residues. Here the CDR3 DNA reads TGCAGCGTTACCAGGGAGGGAGCTGAAGCTTTCTTT. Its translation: CSVTREGAEAFF. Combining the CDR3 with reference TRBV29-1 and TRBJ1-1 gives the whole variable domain SAVISQKPSRDICQRGTSLTIQCQVDSQVTMMFWYRQQPGQSLTLIATANQGSEATYESGFVIDKFPISRPNLTFSTLTVSNMSPEDSSIYLCSVTREGAEAFFGQGTRLTVV.

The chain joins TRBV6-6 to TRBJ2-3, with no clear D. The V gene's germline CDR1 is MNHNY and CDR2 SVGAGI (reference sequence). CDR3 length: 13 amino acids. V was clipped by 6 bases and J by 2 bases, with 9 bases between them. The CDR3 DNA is TGTGCCAGCAGCCCTCCTTTCACAGATACGCAGTATTTT. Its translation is CASSPPFTDTQYF.

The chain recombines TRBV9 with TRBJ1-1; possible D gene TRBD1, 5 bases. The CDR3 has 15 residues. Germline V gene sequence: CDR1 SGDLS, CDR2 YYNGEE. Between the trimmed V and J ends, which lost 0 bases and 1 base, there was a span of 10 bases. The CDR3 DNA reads TGTGCCAGCAGCGTAGAGCCCCAGGGGAACACTGAAGCTTTCTTT. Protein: CASSVEPQGNTEAFF.